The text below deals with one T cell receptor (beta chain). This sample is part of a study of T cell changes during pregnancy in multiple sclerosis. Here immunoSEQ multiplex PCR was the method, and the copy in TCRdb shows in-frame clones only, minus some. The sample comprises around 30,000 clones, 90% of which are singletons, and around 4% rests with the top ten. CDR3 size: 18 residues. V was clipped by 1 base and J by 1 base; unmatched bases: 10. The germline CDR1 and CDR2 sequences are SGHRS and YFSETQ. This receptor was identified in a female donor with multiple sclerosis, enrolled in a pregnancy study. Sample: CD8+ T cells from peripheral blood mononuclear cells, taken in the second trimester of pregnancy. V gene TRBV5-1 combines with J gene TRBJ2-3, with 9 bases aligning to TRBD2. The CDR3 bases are TGCGCCAGCAGCTTGATCCCCTATAGCGGGAGCGGCACAGATACGCAGTATTTT. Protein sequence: CASSLIPYSGSGTDTQYF.